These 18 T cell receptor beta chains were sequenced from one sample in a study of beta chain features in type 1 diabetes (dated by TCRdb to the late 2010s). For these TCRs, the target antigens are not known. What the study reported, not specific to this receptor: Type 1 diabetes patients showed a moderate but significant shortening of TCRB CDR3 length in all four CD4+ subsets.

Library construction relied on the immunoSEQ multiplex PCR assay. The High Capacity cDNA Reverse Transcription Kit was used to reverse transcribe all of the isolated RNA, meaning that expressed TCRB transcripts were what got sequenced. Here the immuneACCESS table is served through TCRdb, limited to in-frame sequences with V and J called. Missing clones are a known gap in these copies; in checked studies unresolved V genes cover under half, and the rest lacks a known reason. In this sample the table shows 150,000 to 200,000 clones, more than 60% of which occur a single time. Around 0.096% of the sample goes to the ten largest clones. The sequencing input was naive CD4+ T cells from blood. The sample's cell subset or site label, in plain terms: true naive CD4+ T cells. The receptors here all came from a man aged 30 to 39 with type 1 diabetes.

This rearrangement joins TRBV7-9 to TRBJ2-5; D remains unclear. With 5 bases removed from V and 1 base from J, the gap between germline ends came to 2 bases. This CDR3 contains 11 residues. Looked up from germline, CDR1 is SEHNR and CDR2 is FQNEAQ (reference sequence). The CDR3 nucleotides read TGTGCCAGCAGCGTCCAAGAGACCCAGTACTTC. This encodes CASSVQETQYF.

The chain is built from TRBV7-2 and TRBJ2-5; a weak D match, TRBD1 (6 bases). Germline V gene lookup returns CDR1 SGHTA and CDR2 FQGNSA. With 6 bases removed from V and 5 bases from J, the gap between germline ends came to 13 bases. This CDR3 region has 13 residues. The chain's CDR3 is CASRGNRDETQYF. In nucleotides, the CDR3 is TGTGCCAGCAGGGGGAACAGGGACGAGACCCAGTACTTC. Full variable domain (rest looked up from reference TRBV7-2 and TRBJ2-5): GAGVSQSPSNKVTEKGKDVELRCDPISGHTALYWYRQSLGQGLEFLIYFQGNSAPDKSGLPSDRFSAERTGGSVSTLTIQRTQQEDSAVYLCASRGNRDETQYFGPGTRLLVL.

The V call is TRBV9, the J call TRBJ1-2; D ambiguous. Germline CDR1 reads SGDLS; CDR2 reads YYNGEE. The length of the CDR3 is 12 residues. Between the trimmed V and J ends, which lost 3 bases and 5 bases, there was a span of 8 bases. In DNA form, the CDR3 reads TGTGCCAGCAGCGGAGCGGCATATGGCTACACCTTC. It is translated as CASSGAAYGYTF.

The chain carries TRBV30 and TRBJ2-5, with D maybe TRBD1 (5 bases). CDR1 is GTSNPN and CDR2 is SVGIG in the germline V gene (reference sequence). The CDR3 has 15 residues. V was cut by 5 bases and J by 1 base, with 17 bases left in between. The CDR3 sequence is CAWVPIQGSQETQYF. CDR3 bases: TGTGCCTGGGTCCCAATCCAGGGCAGCCAAGAGACCCAGTACTTC.

This CDR3 is CASSVAGDNSPLHF. In DNA form, the CDR3 reads TGTGCCAGCAGCGTAGCAGGGGACAATTCACCCCTCCACTTT. The chain recombines TRBV9 with TRBJ1-6; D might be TRBD1 (6 bases). In germline, CDR1 is SGDLS, CDR2 YYNGEE. The CDR3 extends over 14 amino acids. The V and J ends lost 0 bases and 7 bases respectively, with 8 bases between them. Looking up the rest from reference TRBV9 and TRBJ1-6 gives the full variable domain: DSGVTQTPKHLITATGQRVTLRCSPRSGDLSVYWYQQSLDQGLQFLIQYYNGEERAKGNILERFSAQQFPDLHSELNLSSLELGDSALYFCASSVAGDNSPLHFGNGTRLTVT.

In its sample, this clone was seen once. The CDR3 coding sequence is TGTGCCAGCAGCAGGGTTCCGCACGAGCAGTACTTC. Its protein is CASSRVPHEQYF. The V call is TRBV27, the J call TRBJ2-7; D is perhaps TRBD1 (5 bases). V was cut by 6 bases and J by 5 bases, with 11 bases left in between. The germline V gene has CDR1 MNHEY and CDR2 SMNVEV (reference sequence). CDR3 size: 12 residues.

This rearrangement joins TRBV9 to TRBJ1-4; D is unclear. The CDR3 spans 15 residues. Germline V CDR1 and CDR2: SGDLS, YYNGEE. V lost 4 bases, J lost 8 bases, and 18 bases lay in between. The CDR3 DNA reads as TGTGCCAGCAGCAAGACTGCCTCTTGGGCCGAAAAACTGTTTTTT. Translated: CASSKTASWAEKLFF.

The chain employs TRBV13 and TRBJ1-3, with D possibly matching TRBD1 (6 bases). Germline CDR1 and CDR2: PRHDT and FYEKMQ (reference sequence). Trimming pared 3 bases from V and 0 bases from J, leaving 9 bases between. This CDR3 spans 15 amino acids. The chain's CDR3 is CASSFGQYSGNTIYF. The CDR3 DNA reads TGTGCCAGCAGCTTCGGACAGTACTCTGGAAACACCATATATTTT.

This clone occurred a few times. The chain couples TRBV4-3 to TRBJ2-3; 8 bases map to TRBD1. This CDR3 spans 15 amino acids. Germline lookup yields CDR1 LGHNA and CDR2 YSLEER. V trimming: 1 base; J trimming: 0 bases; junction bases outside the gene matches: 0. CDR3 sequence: CASSQGQGSTDTQYF. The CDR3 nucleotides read TGCGCCAGCAGCCAAGGACAGGGGAGCACAGATACGCAGTATTTT.

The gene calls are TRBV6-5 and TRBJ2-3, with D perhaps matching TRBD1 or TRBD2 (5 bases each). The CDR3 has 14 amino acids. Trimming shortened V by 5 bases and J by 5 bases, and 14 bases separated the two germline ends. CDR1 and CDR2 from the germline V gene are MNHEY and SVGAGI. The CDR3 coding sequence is TGTGCCAGCAGTCCCCAGGGAGTAGTAGATACGCAGTATTTT. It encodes CASSPQGVVDTQYF.

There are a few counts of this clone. Here the CDR3 reads CASSEIAGAYEQYF. Written as DNA, the CDR3 is TGTGCCAGCAGCGAAATAGCGGGAGCCTACGAGCAGTACTTC. The chain is built from TRBV7-2 and TRBJ2-7; the match to TRBD2 covers 9 bases. CDR1 is SGHTA and CDR2 is FQGNSA in the germline V gene. With V trimmed by 5 bases and J by 2 bases, 4 bases remained unmatched. The CDR3 is 14 amino acids.

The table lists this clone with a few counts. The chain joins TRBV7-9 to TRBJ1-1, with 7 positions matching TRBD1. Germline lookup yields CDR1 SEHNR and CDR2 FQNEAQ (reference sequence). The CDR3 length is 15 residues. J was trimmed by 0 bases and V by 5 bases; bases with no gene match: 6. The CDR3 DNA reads TGTGCCAGCAGCCCCATCGACAGGGTGAACACTGAAGCTTTCTTT. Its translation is CASSPIDRVNTEAFF.

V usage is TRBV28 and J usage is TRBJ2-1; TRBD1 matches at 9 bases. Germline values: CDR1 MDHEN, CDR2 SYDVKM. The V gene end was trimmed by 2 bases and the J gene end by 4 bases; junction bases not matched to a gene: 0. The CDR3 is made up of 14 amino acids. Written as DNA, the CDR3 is TGTGCCAGCAGTTTAGGGACAGGGTACAATGAGCAGTTCTTC. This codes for CASSLGTGYNEQFF.

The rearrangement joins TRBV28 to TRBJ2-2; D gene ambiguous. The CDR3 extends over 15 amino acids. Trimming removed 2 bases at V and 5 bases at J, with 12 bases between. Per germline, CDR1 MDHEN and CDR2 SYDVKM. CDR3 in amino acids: CASSLRLPPTGELFF. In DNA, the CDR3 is TGTGCCAGCAGTTTACGCCTCCCCCCGACCGGGGAGCTGTTTTTT.

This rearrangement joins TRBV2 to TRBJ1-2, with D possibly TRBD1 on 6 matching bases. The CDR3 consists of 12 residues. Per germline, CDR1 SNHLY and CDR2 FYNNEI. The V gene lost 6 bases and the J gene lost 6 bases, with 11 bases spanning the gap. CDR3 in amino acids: CASRVGGDGYTF. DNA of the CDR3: TGTGCCAGCAGGGTAGGGGGTGATGGCTACACCTTC. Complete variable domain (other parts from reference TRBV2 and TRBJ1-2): EPEVTQTPSHQVTQMGQEVILRCVPISNHLYFYWYRQILGQKVEFLVSFYNNEISEKSEIFDDQFSVERPDGSNFTLKIRSTKLEDSAMYFCASRVGGDGYTFGSGTRLTVV.

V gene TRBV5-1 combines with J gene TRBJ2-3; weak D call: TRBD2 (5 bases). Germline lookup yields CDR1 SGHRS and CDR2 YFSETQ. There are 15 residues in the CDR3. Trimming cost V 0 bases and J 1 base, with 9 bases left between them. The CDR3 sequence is CASSLGGSRTDTQYF. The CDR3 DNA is TGCGCCAGCAGCTTGGGAGGGTCCCGCACAGATACGCAGTATTTT.

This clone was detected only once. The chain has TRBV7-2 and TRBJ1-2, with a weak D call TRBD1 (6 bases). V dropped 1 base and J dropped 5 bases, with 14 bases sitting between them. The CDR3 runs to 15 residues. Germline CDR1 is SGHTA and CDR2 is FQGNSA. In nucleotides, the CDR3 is TGTGCCAGCAGCTTAGGCACAGGGCGGGAGTATGGCTACACCTTC. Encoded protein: CASSLGTGREYGYTF. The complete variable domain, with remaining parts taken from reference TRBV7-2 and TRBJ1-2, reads GAGVSQSPSNKVTEKGKDVELRCDPISGHTALYWYRQSLGQGLEFLIYFQGNSAPDKSGLPSDRFSAERTGGSVSTLTIQRTQQEDSAVYLCASSLGTGREYGYTFGSGTRLTVV.

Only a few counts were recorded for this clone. The DNA for the CDR3 is TGCAGCGTTTCCGGACAGGGTGGGAATGAGCAGTTCTTC. Translated, it gives CSVSGQGGNEQFF. The chain links TRBV29-1 to TRBJ2-1, with 8 bases identical to TRBD1. The trim removed 5 bases at V and 7 bases at J, leaving 7 bases unmatched. Looked up from germline, CDR1 is SQVTM and CDR2 is ANQGSEA. This CDR3 region has 13 residues.